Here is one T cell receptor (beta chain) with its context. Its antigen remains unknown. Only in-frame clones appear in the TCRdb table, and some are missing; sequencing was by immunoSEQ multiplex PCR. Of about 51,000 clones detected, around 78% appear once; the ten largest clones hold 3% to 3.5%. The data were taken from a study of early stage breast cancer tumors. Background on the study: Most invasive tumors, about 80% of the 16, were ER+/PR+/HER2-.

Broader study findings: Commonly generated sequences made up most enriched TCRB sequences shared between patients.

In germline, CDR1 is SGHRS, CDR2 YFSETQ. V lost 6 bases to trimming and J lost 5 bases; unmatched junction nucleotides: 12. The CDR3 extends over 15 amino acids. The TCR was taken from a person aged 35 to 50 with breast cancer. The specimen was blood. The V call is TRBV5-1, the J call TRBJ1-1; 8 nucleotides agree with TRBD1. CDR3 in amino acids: CASTQGAGGVTEAFF. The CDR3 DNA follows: TGCGCCAGCACTCAGGGGGCTGGGGGAGTGACTGAAGCTTTCTTT.